The 25 T cell receptor beta chains reported below all come from one sample, sequenced in a study of blood T cell repertoires in COVID-19. Some clones are missing from TCRdb's copy, which holds only in-frame ones; the method was immunoSEQ multiplex PCR. The sample records about 340,000 clones, around four fifths being singletons. The material sequenced was peripheral blood. The receptor set was obtained from a man aged 25-40 years with active or convalescent COVID-19.

V gene TRBV9 combines with J gene TRBJ2-3; TRBD2 matches at 7 bases. From germline, CDR1 is SGDLS and CDR2 YYNGEE. CDR3 size: 15 residues. The J segment lost 3 bases and the V segment lost 4 bases, leaving 8 bases of the junction unmatched. The CDR3 sequence: CASSSTARETDTQYF. The CDR3 region has the DNA TGTGCCAGCAGCTCCACGGCGCGGGAGACAGATACGCAGTATTTT.

The chain recombines TRBV5-1 with TRBJ1-6, with 10 nucleotides matching TRBD1. Germline loops: CDR1 SGHRS, CDR2 YFSETQ. Germline trimming cut 5 bases from V and 7 bases from J; bases unmatched to any gene: 9. There are 16 residues in the CDR3. The CDR3 spells CASSTSGTGDNSPLHF. The CDR3 DNA is TGCGCCAGCAGTACATCCGGGACAGGGGACAATTCACCCCTCCACTTT. The full variable domain, completed using reference TRBV5-1 and TRBJ1-6, is KAGVTQTPRYLIKTRGQQVTLSCSPISGHRSVSWYQQTPGQGLQFLFEYFSETQRNKGNFPGRFSGRQFSNSRSEMNVSTLELGDSALYLCASSTSGTGDNSPLHFGNGTRLTVT.

The chain is built from TRBV9 and TRBJ2-1; 11 bases are shared with TRBD2. The CDR3 is 14 residues long. CDR1 is SGDLS and CDR2 is YYNGEE in the germline V gene. V lost 3 bases and J lost 8; bases outside the gene matches: 4. Written as DNA, the CDR3 is TGTGCCAGCAGCGGTAGCGGGAGGGCGGATGAGCAGTTCTTC. Amino acid sequence: CASSGSGRADEQFF.

This chain joins TRBV28 and TRBJ1-4; possible D gene TRBD1, 6 bases. V was shortened by 2 bases and J by 4 bases, with 17 bases between the two germline ends. This CDR3 has 17 residues. Germline CDR1 MDHEN, CDR2 SYDVKM. The CDR3 bases are TGTGCCAGCAGTTTACCCGACGGGGGGCCGATTAATGAAAAACTGTTTTTT. Its translation is CASSLPDGGPINEKLFF.

The chain couples TRBV7-8 to TRBJ2-7; D not resolved. Germline V CDR1 and CDR2: SGHVS, FQNEAQ. CDR3 length equals 11 residues. V gave up 5 bases and J gave up 5 bases, with 7 bases separating them. The CDR3 bases are TGTGCCAGCAGCCCTGGAGACGAGCAGTACTTC. As protein: CASSPGDEQYF.

This chain joins TRBV29-1 and TRBJ1-1, with 8 nucleotides matching TRBD1. Unmatched junction bases numbered 3, after V lost 1 base and J lost 8 bases. Per germline, CDR1 SQVTM and CDR2 ANQGSEA. The CDR3 consists of 12 residues. This CDR3 reads CSVEGDRLEAFF. Here the CDR3 DNA reads TGCAGCGTTGAAGGGGACAGGCTGGAAGCTTTCTTT.

This clone has just a few counts. The chain combines TRBV25-1 with TRBJ2-7, with 7 bases that match TRBD1. The CDR3 consists of 13 residues. Germline V gene lookup returns CDR1 MGHDK and CDR2 SYGVNS. The trim removed 8 bases at V and 2 bases at J, leaving 6 bases unmatched. The CDR3 region is CASGDRITYEQYF. CDR3 nucleotide sequence: TGTGCCAGCGGGGACAGAATTACCTACGAGCAGTACTTC.

The rearrangement links TRBV4-2 to TRBJ1-2, with 9 nucleotides matching TRBD1. V trimming: 0 bases; J trimming: 2 bases; junction bases outside the gene matches: 4. The CDR3 sequence is 16 residues long. The germline V gene encodes CDR1 LGHNA and CDR2 YNFKEQ. CDR3 loop: CASSQDPGQGNYGYTF. DNA of the CDR3: TGTGCCAGCAGCCAAGATCCAGGACAGGGGAACTATGGCTACACCTTC.

This rearrangement joins TRBV25-1 to TRBJ1-2; possibly TRBD1 for D (6 bases). The CDR3 runs 14 residues. Germline-derived CDR1 and CDR2 are MGHDK and SYGVNS. The ends were cut back, 0 bases at V and 4 bases at J, with 9 bases in the middle. The CDR3 sequence: CASSEYETGYGYTF. DNA for the CDR3: TGTGCCAGCAGTGAATACGAGACAGGCTATGGCTACACCTTC.

The rearrangement uses TRBV27 and TRBJ2-2; D gene unclear. The CDR3 contains 16 residues. CDR1 and CDR2 from the germline V gene are MNHEY and SMNVEV (reference sequence). The V and J ends lost 5 bases and 4 bases respectively, with 17 bases between them. The CDR3 protein is CASSPEPSPLTGELFF. The CDR3 bases are TGTGCCAGCAGTCCCGAGCCCTCTCCCCTCACCGGGGAGCTGTTTTTT.

This chain uses TRBV6-5 with TRBJ1-6, with D possibly being TRBD1 (5 bases). CDR3 length equals 16 residues. V lost 2 bases, J lost 10 bases, and 18 bases lay in between. Germline assignment: CDR1 MNHEY and CDR2 SVGAGI. CDR3 coding DNA: TGTGCCAGCAGTTACCGCGGGACCTTGGGGGGATCACCCCTCCACTTT. The encoded protein is CASSYRGTLGGSPLHF.

The rearrangement joins TRBV9 to TRBJ2-7; no firm D call. The ends were cut back, 4 bases at V and 0 bases at J, with 11 bases in the middle. This CDR3 is built from 14 residues. CDR1 and CDR2 (germline): SGDLS, YYNGEE. Here the CDR3 reads CASSPGSFSYEQYF. CDR3 nucleotide sequence: TGTGCCAGCAGCCCCGGGTCGTTCTCCTACGAGCAGTACTTC.

The chain is built from TRBV9 and TRBJ1-5, with 7 bases matching TRBD1. Germline CDR1 SGDLS, CDR2 YYNGEE. The junction had 2 bases not matched to a gene; V was cut back by 3 bases and J by 2 bases. CDR3 length: 14 amino acids. For the CDR3, the DNA is TGTGCCAGCAGCGGCGGACAGGGCAATCAGCCCCAGCATTTT. It codes for CASSGGQGNQPQHF.

The chain has TRBV28 and TRBJ1-2; no reliable D call. The CDR3 loop spans 14 amino acids. Germline V gene sequence: CDR1 MDHEN, CDR2 SYDVKM. Trimming removed 8 bases at V and 8 bases at J, with 21 bases between. The CDR3: CASASSPREEGYTF. CDR3 bases: TGTGCCAGCGCCTCATCCCCACGGGAGGAGGGCTACACCTTC.

J is TRBJ1-1 and V is TRBV7-2; 7 positions agree with TRBD1. J was trimmed by 1 base and V by 3 bases; bases with no gene match: 5. Germline V gene data show CDR1 as SGHTA and CDR2 as FQGNSA. CDR3 size: 15 residues. CDR3 protein: CASSFRRTGNTEAFF. Written as DNA, the CDR3 is TGTGCCAGCAGCTTTCGACGGACAGGGAACACTGAAGCTTTCTTT.

The V gene is TRBV2, the J gene TRBJ1-1; perhaps TRBD1 as D (5 bases). Germline V lookup: CDR1 SNHLY, CDR2 FYNNEI. This CDR3 has 14 residues. Trimming took 0 bases from V and 6 from J, leaving 11 bases between them. The CDR3 reads CASSEARRAPEAFF. The CDR3 bases are TGTGCCAGCAGTGAAGCGCGCAGGGCCCCTGAAGCTTTCTTT.

The CDR3 here is CASSSPPEGPGGRQYF. The DNA of the CDR3 is TGTGCCAGCAGTTCACCCCCTGAAGGTCCCGGAGGGCGGCAGTACTTC. The chain uses TRBV28 and TRBJ2-7, with a weak D call TRBD2 (6 bases). The CDR3 length is 16 residues. Deletions cut 4 bases from V and 9 bases from J, with 25 bases between. Germline V gene lookup returns CDR1 MDHEN and CDR2 SYDVKM.

J is TRBJ1-6 and V is TRBV6-6, with 8 bases lining up with TRBD1. The CDR3 sequence is 15 residues long. The ends lost 7 bases at V and 6 bases at J; junction bases unmatched: 8. Germline V gives CDR1 MNHNY, CDR2 SVGAGI (reference sequence). CDR3 amino acids: CASTERQGTNSPLHF. The CDR3, as DNA: TGTGCCAGCACCGAACGACAGGGGACTAATTCACCCCTCCACTTT.

The chain combines TRBV7-2 with TRBJ1-2; unclear D gene. This CDR3 is 16 amino acids long. Germline V CDR1 and CDR2: SGHTA, FQGNSA. The V end lost 1 base, the J end lost 9 bases, and 21 bases lay between the germline ends. The CDR3 protein is CASSLVSWANLDSYTF. The CDR3 nucleotides read TGTGCCAGCAGCTTAGTTTCCTGGGCCAACCTTGACAGCTACACCTTC.

The V and J genes are TRBV4-3 and TRBJ2-7; the D gene is possibly TRBD2 (6 bases). The CDR3 sequence is 17 residues long. The germline V and J ends were trimmed by 0 bases and 4 bases, with 19 bases remaining between them. Germline V gene lookup returns CDR1 LGHNA and CDR2 YSLEER. CDR3: CASSQDWAGSVEYEQYF. Here the CDR3 DNA reads TGCGCCAGCAGCCAAGATTGGGCGGGGTCGGTAGAATACGAGCAGTACTTC.

The chain recombines TRBV19 with TRBJ2-3; a possible D gene is TRBD1 (6 bases). The CDR3 has 13 residues. V was trimmed by 8 bases and J by 4 bases, leaving 13 bases between them. Germline V CDR1 and CDR2: LNHDA, SQIVND (reference sequence). The CDR3 nucleotides read TGTGCCAGTGGTACAGGGAACGCAGATACGCAGTATTTT. Protein product: CASGTGNADTQYF.

J is TRBJ1-1 and V is TRBV5-1, with D possibly being TRBD1 (6 bases). Germline values: CDR1 SGHRS, CDR2 YFSETQ. The germline V and J ends were trimmed by 4 bases and 0 bases, with 10 bases remaining between them. The CDR3 has 14 residues. CDR3 nucleotide sequence: TGCGCCAGCAGCCCCCAGGGGATGAACACTGAAGCTTTCTTT. This translates into CASSPQGMNTEAFF. The variable domain in full, with the rest retrieved from reference TRBV5-1 and TRBJ1-1, is KAGVTQTPRYLIKTRGQQVTLSCSPISGHRSVSWYQQTPGQGLQFLFEYFSETQRNKGNFPGRFSGRQFSNSRSEMNVSTLELGDSALYLCASSPQGMNTEAFFGQGTRLTVV.

The chain links TRBV30 to TRBJ2-5, with D possibly being TRBD2 (5 bases). V shed 0 bases and J shed 7 bases, with 6 bases lying between them. The germline CDR1 and CDR2 sequences are GTSNPN and SVGIG (reference sequence). CDR3 length: 11 amino acids. CDR3 sequence: CAWSVRGTQYF. CDR3 sequence (DNA): TGTGCCTGGAGTGTACGGGGGACCCAGTACTTC. Supplemented by reference TRBV30 and TRBJ2-5, the full variable domain reads SQTIHQWPATLVQPVGSPLSLECTVEGTSNPNLYWYRQAAGRGLQLLFYSVGIGQISSEVPQNLSASRPQDRQFILSSKKLLLSDSGFYLCAWSVRGTQYFGPGTRLLVL.

V usage is TRBV28 and J usage is TRBJ1-2; a weak D match, TRBD1 (5 bases). Germline loops: CDR1 MDHEN, CDR2 SYDVKM. This CDR3 comprises 15 residues. Trimming took off 4 bases at V and 4 bases at J, with 16 bases between the two ends. The CDR3 nucleotides read TGTGCCAGCAGTTCCCCGGGGGAGCGTTCCTATGGCTACACCTTC. Its translation: CASSSPGERSYGYTF.

V and J are TRBV28 and TRBJ2-2; no definite D call. This CDR3 region has 14 residues. Trimming left V 8 bases short and J 1 base short, with 11 bases between. Germline values: CDR1 MDHEN, CDR2 SYDVKM. The CDR3 is CASGHEMNTGELFF. The CDR3 region has the DNA TGTGCCAGCGGGCACGAGATGAACACCGGGGAGCTGTTTTTT.